Below, 5 T cell receptor beta chains from the same sample are listed, as sequenced in a study of T-cell reconstitution after alpha-beta-depleted transplantation in children. The TCRbeta library incorporated unique molecular identifiers. MiXCR, run by TCRdb on the PCR reads, gives a single entry per CDR3 protein. The sample has about 500,000 distinct CDR3 sequences, roughly 33% seen once; the top ten hold less than 2.5%. The sequencing here drew on PBMCs from the stem cell graft donor, taken from the stem cell graft. The receptors derive from a human donor who donated a stem cell graft to a child with aplastic anemia.

The chain carries TRBV5-1 and TRBJ2-7; the D gene is possibly TRBD1 (6 bases). The CDR3 is 14 residues long. Germline values: CDR1 SGHRS, CDR2 YFSETQ. V lost 7 bases and J lost 3, with 17 bases in between. Here the CDR3 reads CASAQGSMYYEQYF. The CDR3 DNA reads as TGCGCCAGCGCACAGGGTTCGATGTACTACGAGCAGTACTTC.

The gene calls are TRBV18 and TRBJ2-5; the match to TRBD2 covers 7 bases. V shed 0 bases, J shed 3 bases, and the junction held 1 base outside the gene matches. The germline V gene has CDR1 KGHSH and CDR2 LQKENI. CDR3 length: 14 residues. For the CDR3, the DNA is TGTGCCAGCTCACCACCGAGCGGGGAAGAGACCCAGTACTTC. It specifies CASSPPSGEETQYF.

This clonotype has a handful of counts. The chain couples TRBV29-1 to TRBJ2-1, with 11 bases lining up with TRBD1. Germline V gene data show CDR1 as SQVTM and CDR2 as ANQGSEA. The CDR3 has 15 amino acids. Germline trimming cut 5 bases from V and 3 bases from J; bases unmatched to any gene: 6. In DNA, the CDR3 is TGCAGCGTTTTAACCGGGACAGGGGGCTACAATGAGCAGTTCTTC. Protein product: CSVLTGTGGYNEQFF.

The gene calls are TRBV5-6 and TRBJ2-4; TRBD1 agrees at 7 bases. CDR1 SGHDT and CDR2 YYEEEE come from the germline V gene. The J segment lost 4 bases and the V segment lost 3 bases, leaving 7 bases of the junction unmatched. The CDR3 runs to 15 residues. Here the CDR3 DNA reads TGTGCCAGCAGCTCCCCAGACAGGGATAAAAACATTCAGTACTTC. This encodes CASSSPDRDKNIQYF.

Sample share makes this clonotype medium-sized. The chain is built from TRBV29-1 and TRBJ2-1; possible D gene TRBD2, 6 bases. The ends were cut back, 5 bases at V and 5 bases at J, with 16 bases in the middle. The CDR3 totals 14 residues. Germline V lookup: CDR1 SQVTM, CDR2 ANQGSEA. The CDR3 loop is CSVPLAPLHNEQFF. CDR3 DNA sequence: TGCAGCGTTCCTCTAGCGCCTTTACACAATGAGCAGTTCTTC.